Listed below are T cell receptor beta chains from one sample, sequenced in a study of blood T cell repertoires in COVID-19. Data came from immunoSEQ multiplex PCR; TCRdb stores just in-frame clones and leaves some out. The data contain under 400,000 clones, approximately 91% of them seen just once; the ten biggest clones take up over 1%. The sequenced material came from PBMCs or T cells enriched from blood (not recorded which). The receptors here all came from a woman in her thirties who had been exposed to COVID-19. The CDR3 runs from the conserved cysteine through the conserved F or W. Fields, in order: clone size, J gene, D gene, V gene, CDR3 protein, CDR3 DNA. D genes are given only for firm matches. Not all rows give a size; the values are once, few, many and, for expanded clones, a class.

abundance: NA; j_gene: TRBJ2-5; d_gene: TRBD1; v_gene: TRBV29-1; CDR3aa: CSARGDRGTQYF; CDR3nt: TGCAGCGCTCGCGGGGACAGGGGAACCCAGTACTTC
abundance: many; j_gene: TRBJ2-7; d_gene: TRBD2; v_gene: TRBV6-1; CDR3aa: CASSDTSGSSDEQYF; CDR3nt: TGTGCCAGCAGTGATACTAGCGGGAGTTCCGACGAGCAGTACTTC
abundance: NA; j_gene: TRBJ2-1; d_gene: NA; v_gene: TRBV6-2/TRBV6-3; CDR3aa: CASSLWGTGTSTNNEQFF; CDR3nt: TGTGCCAGCAGTTTATGGGGTACCGGGACATCCACCAACAATGAGCAGTTCTTC
abundance: NA; j_gene: TRBJ2-2; d_gene: TRBD2; v_gene: TRBV28; CDR3aa: CASSLTSGHPNTGELFF; CDR3nt: TGTGCCAGCAGTTTAACTAGCGGGCATCCGAACACCGGGGAGCTGTTTTTT
abundance: NA; j_gene: TRBJ1-1; d_gene: TRBD1; v_gene: TRBV19; CDR3aa: CASIKGQAEAFF; CDR3nt: TGTGCCAGTATCAAAGGACAGGCTGAAGCTTTCTTT
abundance: NA; j_gene: TRBJ2-7; d_gene: NA; v_gene: TRBV2; CDR3aa: CASSAGNSEQYF; CDR3nt: TGTGCCAGCTCCGCAGGCAACAGCGAGCAGTACTTC
abundance: NA; j_gene: TRBJ1-1; d_gene: NA; v_gene: TRBV5-1; CDR3aa: CASSLGWGGGTEAFF; CDR3nt: TGCGCCAGCAGCTTGGGTTGGGGAGGGGGCACTGAAGCTTTCTTT
abundance: NA; j_gene: TRBJ2-5; d_gene: NA; v_gene: TRBV10-3; CDR3aa: CAISGAGLGTQYF; CDR3nt: TGTGCCATCAGTGGGGCAGGGCTGGGGACCCAGTACTTC
abundance: few; j_gene: TRBJ1-2; d_gene: NA; v_gene: TRBV6-5; CDR3aa: CASSYTNRANYGYTF; CDR3nt: TGTGCCAGCAGTTACACCAACAGAGCTAACTATGGCTACACCTTC
abundance: NA; j_gene: TRBJ1-1; d_gene: NA; v_gene: TRBV27; CDR3aa: CASNPQGLAGNTEAFF; CDR3nt: TGTGCCAGCAACCCACAGGGCTTAGCAGGGAACACTGAAGCTTTCTTT
abundance: NA; j_gene: TRBJ2-2; d_gene: NA; v_gene: TRBV24-1; CDR3aa: CATSDQQGGGDTGELFF; CDR3nt: TGTGCCACCAGTGATCAACAGGGAGGGGGGGATACCGGGGAGCTGTTTTTT
abundance: NA; j_gene: TRBJ2-1; d_gene: NA; v_gene: TRBV11-3; CDR3aa: CASSFRGGGEQFF; CDR3nt: TGTGCCAGCAGCTTCAGGGGTGGAGGTGAGCAGTTCTTC
abundance: NA; j_gene: TRBJ2-3; d_gene: NA; v_gene: TRBV9; CDR3aa: CASSQTSGTQSTDTQYF; CDR3nt: TGTGCCAGCAGCCAAACCTCGGGGACTCAGTCCACAGATACGCAGTATTTT
abundance: NA; j_gene: TRBJ2-1; d_gene: TRBD2; v_gene: TRBV10-1; CDR3aa: CASSGTLAGGTNEQFF; CDR3nt: TGCGCCAGCAGTGGGACCCTAGCGGGAGGGACGAATGAGCAGTTCTTC
abundance: NA; j_gene: TRBJ2-5; d_gene: NA; v_gene: TRBV5-1; CDR3aa: CASRIAFQETQYF; CDR3nt: TGCGCCAGCAGAATAGCGTTCCAAGAGACCCAGTACTTC
abundance: NA; j_gene: TRBJ1-5; d_gene: TRBD1; v_gene: TRBV5-8; CDR3aa: CASSLRGPDLSNQPQHF; CDR3nt: TGTGCCAGCAGCTTGAGGGGGCCAGACCTCAGCAATCAGCCCCAGCATTTT
abundance: NA; j_gene: TRBJ2-7; d_gene: TRBD2; v_gene: TRBV12-3/TRBV12-4; CDR3aa: CASSLGLADEQYF; CDR3nt: TGTGCCAGCAGTTTAGGACTAGCTGACGAGCAGTACTTC
abundance: few; j_gene: TRBJ1-1; d_gene: NA; v_gene: TRBV4-1; CDR3aa: CASSQGSREGTEAFF; CDR3nt: TGCGCCAGCAGCCAAGGATCCAGGGAAGGGACTGAAGCTTTCTTT
abundance: NA; j_gene: TRBJ1-5; d_gene: NA; v_gene: TRBV6-5; CDR3aa: CASRQSTNQPQHF; CDR3nt: TGTGCCAGCAGACAGAGTACTAATCAGCCCCAGCATTTT
abundance: NA; j_gene: TRBJ1-1; d_gene: TRBD1; v_gene: TRBV7-3; CDR3aa: CASSSGQGNTEAFF; CDR3nt: TGTGCCAGCAGCTCCGGACAGGGGAACACTGAAGCTTTCTTT
abundance: once; j_gene: TRBJ1-2; d_gene: TRBD1; v_gene: TRBV12-5; CDR3aa: CASGLVHGGGGYGYTF; CDR3nt: TGTGCTAGTGGTTTGGTACATGGAGGGGGCGGCTATGGCTACACCTTC
abundance: NA; j_gene: TRBJ2-2; d_gene: NA; v_gene: TRBV5-1; CDR3aa: CASSLEGSRAGELFF; CDR3nt: TGCGCCAGCAGCTTGGAGGGGTCCAGGGCCGGGGAGCTGTTTTTT
abundance: NA; j_gene: TRBJ1-1; d_gene: TRBD1; v_gene: TRBV28; CDR3aa: CASSFERQGAGSTEAFF; CDR3nt: TGTGCCAGCAGTTTTGAGAGACAGGGAGCTGGAAGCACTGAAGCTTTCTTT
abundance: NA; j_gene: TRBJ2-7; d_gene: TRBD2; v_gene: TRBV24-1; CDR3aa: CATSDRVAGVYEQYF; CDR3nt: TGTGCCACCAGTGATCGGGTAGCGGGAGTCTACGAGCAGTACTTC
abundance: NA; j_gene: TRBJ1-2; d_gene: TRBD1; v_gene: TRBV3-1/TRBV3-2; CDR3aa: CASSQIDRARGYTF; CDR3nt: TGTGCCAGCAGCCAAATAGACAGGGCGCGTGGCTACACCTTC
abundance: once; j_gene: TRBJ2-1; d_gene: TRBD2; v_gene: TRBV5-4; CDR3aa: CASSLDLAGGGANNEQFF; CDR3nt: TGTGCCAGCAGCTTGGATCTAGCGGGAGGGGGGGCCAACAATGAGCAGTTCTTC
abundance: NA; j_gene: TRBJ2-4; d_gene: TRBD2; v_gene: TRBV19; CDR3aa: CASSIEGPGLAGGGAKNIQYF; CDR3nt: TGTGCCAGTAGTATAGAGGGCCCGGGACTAGCGGGAGGAGGGGCCAAAAACATTCAGTACTTC
abundance: once; j_gene: TRBJ2-5; d_gene: NA; v_gene: TRBV12-3/TRBV12-4; CDR3aa: CASRRGIRETQYF; CDR3nt: TGTGCCAGCAGGCGCGGGATCCGAGAGACCCAGTACTTC
abundance: NA; j_gene: TRBJ2-7; d_gene: TRBD1; v_gene: TRBV6-5; CDR3aa: CATTQTGLSYEQYF; CDR3nt: TGTGCCACGACCCAGACAGGGTTATCCTACGAGCAGTACTTC
abundance: NA; j_gene: TRBJ2-5; d_gene: TRBD2; v_gene: TRBV9; CDR3aa: CASSALAGGDRETQYF; CDR3nt: TGTGCCAGCAGCGCCCTAGCGGGAGGCGACCGAGAGACCCAGTACTTC
abundance: NA; j_gene: TRBJ1-6; d_gene: NA; v_gene: TRBV30; CDR3aa: CAWTSPRDTSSYNSPLHF; CDR3nt: TGTGCCTGGACTTCCCCCCGGGACACTAGCTCCTATAATTCACCCCTCCACTTT
abundance: NA; j_gene: TRBJ1-2; d_gene: NA; v_gene: TRBV28; CDR3aa: CASSLPGANYGYTF; CDR3nt: TGTGCCAGCAGTTTACCGGGAGCTAACTATGGCTACACCTTC
abundance: NA; j_gene: TRBJ2-1; d_gene: NA; v_gene: TRBV6-1; CDR3aa: CASSEEGVRLVGIF; CDR3nt: TGTGCCAGCAGTGAAGAGGGGGTACGTCTTGTGGGCATCTTC
abundance: NA; j_gene: TRBJ2-2; d_gene: TRBD1; v_gene: TRBV11-2; CDR3aa: CASSLQGANTGELFF; CDR3nt: TGTGCCAGCAGCTTACAGGGGGCGAACACCGGGGAGCTGTTTTTT
abundance: once; j_gene: TRBJ1-1; d_gene: TRBD1; v_gene: TRBV24-1; CDR3aa: CATSDNRDRGGTEAFF; CDR3nt: TGTGCCACCAGTGACAACCGGGACAGGGGTGGCACTGAAGCTTTCTTT
abundance: NA; j_gene: TRBJ2-7; d_gene: NA; v_gene: TRBV6-5; CDR3aa: CASSRDREEGEQYF; CDR3nt: TGTGCCAGCAGTCGTGACAGGGAGGAAGGCGAGCAGTACTTC
abundance: NA; j_gene: TRBJ1-5; d_gene: NA; v_gene: TRBV18; CDR3aa: CASSPGGGGNQPQHF; CDR3nt: TGTGCCAGCTCACCGGGGGGAGGGGGCAATCAGCCCCAGCATTTT
abundance: NA; j_gene: TRBJ1-1; d_gene: NA; v_gene: TRBV5-1; CDR3aa: CASSPTLAGMNTEAFF; CDR3nt: TGCGCCAGCAGCCCAACTCTTGCCGGGATGAACACTGAAGCTTTCTTT
abundance: few; j_gene: TRBJ2-7; d_gene: TRBD1; v_gene: TRBV5-8; CDR3aa: CASSLAVDRNYEQYF; CDR3nt: TGTGCCAGCAGCTTGGCCGTGGACAGGAACTACGAGCAGTACTTC
abundance: NA; j_gene: TRBJ2-1; d_gene: TRBD1; v_gene: TRBV6-5; CDR3aa: CASTIQGAVGYEQFF; CDR3nt: TGTGCCAGCACTATCCAGGGGGCGGTCGGGTATGAGCAGTTCTTC
abundance: once; j_gene: TRBJ1-1; d_gene: NA; v_gene: TRBV30; CDR3aa: CAWSYRTAEAFF; CDR3nt: TGTGCCTGGAGTTACCGGACAGCTGAAGCTTTCTTT
abundance: once; j_gene: TRBJ2-7; d_gene: TRBD2; v_gene: TRBV5-5; CDR3aa: CASSFGGLPYEQYF; CDR3nt: TGTGCCAGCAGCTTTGGGGGACTACCCTACGAGCAGTACTTC
abundance: NA; j_gene: TRBJ2-5; d_gene: NA; v_gene: TRBV7-3; CDR3aa: CASSPTARETQYF; CDR3nt: TGTGCCAGCAGCCCGACAGCTAGAGAGACCCAGTACTTC
abundance: NA; j_gene: TRBJ1-1; d_gene: NA; v_gene: TRBV20-1; CDR3aa: CQTMNDLEAFF; CDR3nt: TGCCAGACAATGAATGACCTTGAAGCTTTCTTT
abundance: NA; j_gene: TRBJ2-1; d_gene: TRBD2; v_gene: TRBV9; CDR3aa: CASSGGTSGTYNEQFF; CDR3nt: TGTGCCAGCAGCGGAGGGACTAGCGGAACCTACAATGAGCAGTTCTTC